This TCR beta chain is drawn from a study of patients and donors after allogeneic stem cell transplantation. MiXCR, applied by TCRdb to the RT-PCR reads, yields one record per CDR3 protein. Altogether under 200,000 distinct CDR3 sequences are present, 30% being singletons, with the ten largest covering 3.2%. This clonotype was observed a handful of times. This clonotype was obtained from a human donor who was either an allogeneic HSCT recipient or a stem cell or donor lymphocyte infusion donor (not recorded which). It is not recorded whose cells these are; they may come from a transplant donor. Sequenced sample: blood, either unsorted or a sorted T cell fraction (not recorded which).

This CDR3 reads CASRQGAETQYF. The CDR3 DNA reads as TGTGCCAGCAGACAGGGGGCAGAGACCCAGTACTTC. This chain uses TRBV12-3 or TRBV12-4 with TRBJ2-5, with TRBD1 identical over 9 bases. Trimming at V came to 6 bases and at J to 4 bases, leaving 0 bases not matched to a gene. The CDR3 extends over 12 amino acids.